This T cell receptor beta chain is drawn from a study of neoadjuvant anti-PD-1 for oral cavity cancer. About the research overall: Nivolumab at 3 mg/kg was mostly given biweekly, three to four doses, pre-surgery. Around day 43, patients without progression received a fourth nivolumab dose before surgery. Study-wide results and caveats: With three patients per group, TCR findings need larger cohorts. Non-responders to neoadjuvant nivolumab had significantly more clonal PBMC T cells than responders.

The CDR3 loop spans 15 amino acids. CDR1 is MGHRA, CDR2 YSYEKL, per germline. Trimming cost V 6 bases and J 6 bases; bases outside gene matches: 10. Worth noting for this clone: Its matching antigen is unknown.

TCRdb's table, derived via immunoSEQ multiplex PCR, lists solely in-frame clones and lacks some. The sample has about 14,000 clones; roughly 71% are singletons. The sequenced sample was PBMCs, obtained before nivolumab (anti-PD-1) treatment. The TCR originated in a person aged 40 to 85 with oral cavity squamous cell carcinoma. The chain combines TRBV4-1 with TRBJ1-1, with 10 nucleotides matching TRBD1. In nucleotides, the CDR3 is TGCGCCAGCAGGGACCCGGGACAGGGGAGGCCTGAAGCTTTCTTT. Its translation: CASRDPGQGRPEAFF.